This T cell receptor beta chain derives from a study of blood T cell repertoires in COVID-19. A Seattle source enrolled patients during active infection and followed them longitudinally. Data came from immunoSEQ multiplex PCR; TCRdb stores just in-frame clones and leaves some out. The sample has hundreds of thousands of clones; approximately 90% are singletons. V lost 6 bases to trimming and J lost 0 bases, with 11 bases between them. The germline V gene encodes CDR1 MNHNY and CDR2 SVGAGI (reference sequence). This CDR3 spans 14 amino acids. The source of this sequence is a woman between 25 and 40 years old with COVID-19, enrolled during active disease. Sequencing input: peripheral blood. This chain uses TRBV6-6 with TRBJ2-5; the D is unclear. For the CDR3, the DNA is TGTGCCAGCAGCCCGTCGTTAAACCAAGAGACCCAGTACTTC. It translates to CASSPSLNQETQYF.